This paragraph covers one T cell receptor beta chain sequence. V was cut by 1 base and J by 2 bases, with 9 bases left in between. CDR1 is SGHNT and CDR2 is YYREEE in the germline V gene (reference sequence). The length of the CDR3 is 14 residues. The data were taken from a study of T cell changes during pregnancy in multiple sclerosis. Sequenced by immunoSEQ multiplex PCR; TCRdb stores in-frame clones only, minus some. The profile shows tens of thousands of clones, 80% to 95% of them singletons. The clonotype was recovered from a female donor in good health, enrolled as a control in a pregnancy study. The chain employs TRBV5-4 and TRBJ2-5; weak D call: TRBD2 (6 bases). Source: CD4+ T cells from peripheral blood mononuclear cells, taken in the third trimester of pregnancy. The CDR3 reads CASSLTGDQETQYF. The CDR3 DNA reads TGTGCCAGCAGCTTGACGGGGGATCAAGAGACCCAGTACTTC.